These 32 T cell receptor beta chains came from one sample sequenced in a study of human T cells and chemical hapten exposure. TCRdb reanalysed the RACE reads using MiXCR and keeps one entry per CDR3 protein. The table records more than 250,000 distinct CDR3 sequences, roughly 8.9% of them present only once. Time point specified: pre-sensitization, week 0. This sample's treatment: therapeutic diphenylcyclopropenone sensitization with weekly scalp DPC. The starting material was whole blood, obtained in connection with sensitization to the hapten diphenylcyclopropenone (DPC). The source of these receptors is a woman aged 40 to 50 with alopecia areata. Some clones in this sample may be carry-over from other donors' samples.

The CDR3 DNA is TGTGCCAGCAGCTCCCGAGGGCCTAGCGGGATAGAGCAGTTCTTC. Protein product: CASSSRGPSGIEQFF. The rearrangement links TRBV7-2 to TRBJ2-1, with 9 bases lining up with TRBD2. The CDR3 extends over 15 amino acids. Germline loops: CDR1 SGHTA, CDR2 FQGNSA. After removal of 4 bases from V and 10 bases from J, the junction contained 11 bases not matched to a gene.

This clonotype showed up just a few times. The gene calls are TRBV6-2 or TRBV6-3 and TRBJ2-3; no clear D. This CDR3 has 11 residues. V lost 3 bases, J lost 6 bases, and 4 bases lay in between. Looked up from germline, CDR1 is MNHEY and CDR2 is SVGEGT. The CDR3 region has the DNA TGTGCCAGCAGTTATGGGGATACGCAGTATTTT. This gives the protein CASSYGDTQYF.

The genes are TRBV7-3 and TRBJ2-3; D is perhaps TRBD1 (5 bases). Germline CDR1 SGHTA, CDR2 FQGTGA. This CDR3 has 15 amino acids. V lost 2 bases, J lost 3 bases, and 12 bases lay in between. The CDR3 spells CASSLSGHGTDTQYF. For the CDR3, the DNA is TGTGCCAGCAGCTTATCCGGACATGGTACAGATACGCAGTATTTT.

The V call is TRBV25-1, the J call TRBJ2-1, with 14 positions matching TRBD2. With V trimmed by 6 bases and J by 6 bases, 7 bases remained unmatched. CDR1 and CDR2 (germline): MGHDK, SYGVNS. This CDR3 region has 16 residues. The CDR3 nucleotides are TGTGCCAGCAGCGCCTCCGGGACTAGCGGGGGCAATGAGCAGTTCTTC. This sequence encodes CASSASGTSGGNEQFF.

V usage is TRBV7-2 and J usage is TRBJ1-1, with D uncertain. In germline, CDR1 is SGHTA, CDR2 FQGNSA. With 5 bases removed from V and 2 bases from J, the gap between germline ends came to 9 bases. The CDR3 totals 13 residues. CDR3 in DNA: TGTGCCAGCAGCCCACTTACTAACACTGAAGCTTTCTTT. As protein: CASSPLTNTEAFF.

The chain links TRBV12-3 or TRBV12-4 to TRBJ2-5, with D uncertain. The CDR3 totals 14 residues. Trimming left V 5 bases short and J 2 bases short, with 12 bases between. In nucleotides, the CDR3 is TGTGCCAGCAGTGCGGACGGTCCACAAGAGACCCAGTACTTC. This sequence encodes CASSADGPQETQYF.

The gene calls are TRBV15 and TRBJ1-5; possibly TRBD1 for D (6 bases). CDR1 and CDR2 from the germline V gene are LNHNV and YYDKDF (reference sequence). Trimming left V 2 bases short and J 7 bases short, with 15 bases between. CDR3 length: 15 amino acids. The CDR3 sequence is CATSRTTGPGQPQHF. The CDR3 DNA reads as TGTGCCACCAGCAGAACTACAGGGCCGGGCCAGCCCCAGCATTTT.

This clonotype was counted a few times. V usage is TRBV29-1 and J usage is TRBJ2-5; D might be TRBD1 (6 bases). The CDR3 covers 13 residues. V gave up 4 bases and J gave up 5 bases, with 14 bases separating them. Germline lookup yields CDR1 SQVTM and CDR2 ANQGSEA. In DNA, the CDR3 is TGCAGCGTTGCAGGGAACCAGGGGGAGACCCAGTACTTC. Translated: CSVAGNQGETQYF.

CDR3 coding DNA: TGCGGAGTGAGCGGGAGCCCCCCGAGAAATGAGCAGTTCTTC. Its translation: CGVSGSPPRNEQFF. V and J are TRBV20-1 and TRBJ2-1; 8 nucleotides align to TRBD2. This CDR3 region has 14 residues. The germline V gene has CDR1 DFQATT and CDR2 SNEGSKA (reference sequence).

This chain links TRBV10-3 with TRBJ2-6; D gene ambiguous. This CDR3 is built from 13 residues. The V and J ends lost 6 bases and 7 bases respectively, with 10 bases between them. Per germline, CDR1 ENHRY and CDR2 SYGVKD. The DNA of the CDR3 is TGTGCCATCAGACAGCCGGAAGCCAACGTCCTGACTTTC. Translated, it gives CAIRQPEANVLTF.

This clonotype came up a few times. The genes are TRBV10-3 and TRBJ2-3; D is perhaps TRBD1 or TRBD2 (5 bases each). Per germline, CDR1 ENHRY and CDR2 SYGVKD. CDR3 size: 15 residues. V lost 6 bases to trimming and J lost 2 bases, with 15 bases between them. Here the CDR3 reads CAIRDFDSYTDTQYF. The CDR3, as DNA: TGTGCCATCAGGGACTTTGACAGCTACACAGATACGCAGTATTTT.

At least ten counts were recorded for this clonotype. The chain combines TRBV7-2 with TRBJ2-3, with D tentatively TRBD2 (6 bases). This CDR3 comprises 16 residues. Looked up from germline, CDR1 is SGHTA and CDR2 is FQGNSA. The V and J ends lost 1 base and 3 bases respectively, with 14 bases between them. CDR3 in amino acids: CASSLGSRRDTDTQYF. The CDR3 DNA follows: TGTGCCAGCAGCTTAGGGAGCAGGAGGGATACAGATACGCAGTATTTT.

This clonotype was observed many times. CDR3 residues: CASRSDRGPETQYF. As DNA, the CDR3 is TGTGCCAGCAGATCGGACAGGGGGCCGGAGACCCAGTACTTC. The chain has TRBV28 and TRBJ2-5; 11 bases agree with TRBD1. Germline V CDR1 and CDR2: MDHEN, SYDVKM. Trimming at V came to 6 bases and at J to 5 bases, leaving 5 bases not matched to a gene. The CDR3 length is 14 residues.

This clonotype has a count of ten or more. The germline gene is not matched at one end of the junction; a read error may be the cause. The chain has TRBV20-1 and TRBJ1-5; 8 nucleotides align to TRBD1. The CDR3 loop spans 13 amino acids. Looked up from germline, CDR1 is DFQATT and CDR2 is SNEGSKA (reference sequence). The CDR3 coding sequence is TGCAGTGTTAGACAGGGGAGCAATCAGCCCCAGCATTTT. Translation: CSVRQGSNQPQHF.

The rearrangement uses TRBV20-1 and TRBJ2-3, with 7 bases matching TRBD2. The CDR3 loop spans 15 amino acids. Germline V lookup: CDR1 DFQATT, CDR2 SNEGSKA (reference sequence). The V and J ends lost 5 bases and 6 bases, in that order; junction bases with no gene match: 14. The CDR3 DNA is TGCAGTGCTGGCAGCGTGGCGGGGGACTTGGATACGCAGTATTTT. Protein: CSAGSVAGDLDTQYF.

This clonotype was found many times. This chain connects TRBV11-1 to TRBJ2-4; D unclear. Trimming removed 5 bases at V and 1 base at J, with 12 bases between. The CDR3 spans 15 residues. Germline V lookup: CDR1 SGHAT, CDR2 FQDESV (reference sequence). Here the CDR3 reads CASSPGGSAKNIQYF. The CDR3 DNA sequence: TGTGCCAGCAGCCCCGGTGGAAGCGCCAAAAACATTCAGTACTTC.

At least ten counts were recorded for this clonotype. This rearrangement joins TRBV7-9 to TRBJ2-5; D is ambiguous. Trimming cost V 4 bases and J 2 bases, with 5 bases left between them. The CDR3 has 12 residues. Germline CDR1 SEHNR, CDR2 FQNEAQ (reference sequence). The CDR3: CASSSLQETQYF. For the CDR3, the DNA is TGTGCCAGCAGCTCACTGCAAGAGACCCAGTACTTC.

The table lists this clonotype with a few counts. V usage is TRBV20-1 and J usage is TRBJ2-6, with 14 nucleotides matching TRBD2. CDR1 DFQATT and CDR2 SNEGSKA come from the germline V gene (reference sequence). The junction had 7 bases not matched to a gene; V was cut back by 0 bases and J by 0 bases. This CDR3 has 20 residues. CDR3 coding DNA: TGCAGTGCTAGAGAGGTCGCTGGACTAGCGGGGGGCTCTGGGGCCAACGTCCTGACTTTC. Protein sequence: CSAREVAGLAGGSGANVLTF.

J is TRBJ2-5 and V is TRBV28; 7 bases align to TRBD1. CDR1 is MDHEN and CDR2 is SYDVKM in the germline V gene. The CDR3 consists of 16 residues. The V gene end was trimmed by 6 bases and the J gene end by 5 bases; junction bases not matched to a gene: 15. For the CDR3, the DNA is TGTGCCAGCAGCAAATACCGACAGGGACGTTCGGAGACCCAGTACTTC. Translation: CASSKYRQGRSETQYF.

The chain has TRBV4-2 and TRBJ2-3; the D is unclear. The CDR3 loop spans 14 amino acids. From germline, CDR1 is LGHNA and CDR2 YNFKEQ. V lost 0 bases to trimming and J lost 2 bases, with 6 bases between them. CDR3 bases: TGTGCCAGCAGCCAAGAACCGGCCACAGATACGCAGTATTTT. Protein: CASSQEPATDTQYF.

This clonotype was detected only a few times. This chain links TRBV6-6 with TRBJ2-3; TRBD1 aligns across 7 bases. The CDR3 runs 18 residues. V trimming: 6 bases; J trimming: 4 bases; junction bases outside the gene matches: 19. The germline V gene has CDR1 MNHNY and CDR2 SVGAGI (reference sequence). CDR3 sequence reads: CASRKTKSGTEGADTQYF. The CDR3 DNA reads as TGTGCCAGCAGGAAGACTAAATCCGGGACAGAGGGAGCAGATACGCAGTATTTT.

This sequence joins TRBV18 and TRBJ2-3; D remains unclear. This CDR3 comprises 12 residues. Germline CDR1 and CDR2: KGHSH and LQKENI. Trimming pared 3 bases from V and 7 bases from J, leaving 8 bases between. CDR3 bases: TGTGCCAGCTCACCGGTGACGTATACGCAGTATTTT. Protein product: CASSPVTYTQYF.

In DNA form, the CDR3 reads TGTGCCACCAGTGAGGCTACGGGACTAGCGGACAATGAGCAGTTCTTC. Amino acids: CATSEATGLADNEQFF. This chain joins TRBV24-1 and TRBJ2-1; 11 bases map to TRBD2. The CDR3 runs 16 residues. The V gene end was trimmed by 4 bases and the J gene end by 5 bases; junction bases not matched to a gene: 6. Germline CDR1 KGHDR, CDR2 SFDVKD.

The chain carries TRBV7-2 and TRBJ2-1; D remains ambiguous. From germline, CDR1 is SGHTA and CDR2 FQGNSA. The CDR3 is 15 amino acids. The germline V and J ends were trimmed by 1 base and 2 bases, with 9 bases remaining between them. The DNA of the CDR3 is TGTGCCAGCAGCTTAGGCCCTCCAGCCTACAATGAGCAGTTCTTC. Protein: CASSLGPPAYNEQFF.

The chain joins TRBV28 to TRBJ2-7, with a possible D match to TRBD1 (6 bases). CDR1 and CDR2 (germline): MDHEN, SYDVKM. The CDR3 totals 17 residues. The V end was cut by 3 bases, the J end by 4 bases, with 22 bases between. The CDR3 coding sequence is TGTGCCAGCAGTTTCGGACAGACCAACTTAGAGGGATACGAGCAGTACTTC. It codes for CASSFGQTNLEGYEQYF. Based on the CDR3 plus reference TRBV28 and TRBJ2-7, the full variable domain is DVKVTQSSRYLVKRTGEKVFLECVQDMDHENMFWYRQDPGLGLRLIYFSYDVKMKEKGDIPEGYSVSREKKERFSLILESASTNQTSMYLCASSFGQTNLEGYEQYFGPGTRLTVT.

This clonotype was counted a few times. This chain connects TRBV6-5 to TRBJ2-7, with D possibly matching TRBD1 (6 bases). V lost 6 bases, J lost 0 bases, and 15 bases lay in between. Germline loops: CDR1 MNHEY, CDR2 SVGAGI. The length of the CDR3 is 15 residues. In DNA form, the CDR3 reads TGTGCCAGCAGGTCGACAGGCCGGAGCTCCTACGAGCAGTACTTC. Translating gives CASRSTGRSSYEQYF.

This clonotype was counted a few times. V usage is TRBV5-1 and J usage is TRBJ2-1; 8 bases agree with TRBD1. Losses at the gene ends were 6 bases for V and 8 bases for J; bases not matched to a gene: 13. This CDR3 contains 15 residues. Germline V gives CDR1 SGHRS, CDR2 YFSETQ. This chain's CDR3 is CASKGGQGLRYEQFF. For the CDR3, the DNA is TGCGCCAGCAAGGGAGGACAGGGATTAAGGTATGAGCAGTTCTTC.

In this sample, this clonotype turned up many times. The CDR3 spells CASSDLLAGRTDTQYF. The CDR3 coding sequence is TGTGCCAGCAGTGACTTGCTAGCGGGACGCACAGATACGCAGTATTTT. The chain links TRBV28 to TRBJ2-3, with 9 bases aligning to TRBD2. Germline CDR1 and CDR2: MDHEN and SYDVKM. This CDR3 has 16 residues. V was pared by 5 bases and J by 1 base, with 7 bases of the junction left unmatched.

J is TRBJ2-3 and V is TRBV7-2, with 13 bases aligning to TRBD2. Germline V gives CDR1 SGHTA, CDR2 FQGNSA. Trimming at V came to 1 base and at J to 0 bases, leaving 4 bases not matched to a gene. This CDR3 region has 18 residues. In nucleotides, the CDR3 is TGTGCCAGCAGCTTAGTAGGGGGACTAGCGGGAAGCACAGATACGCAGTATTTT. Residues: CASSLVGGLAGSTDTQYF.

This clonotype has more than one count but fewer than ten. The genes are TRBV7-6 and TRBJ2-3, with 7 bases matching TRBD2. The germline V gene encodes CDR1 SGHVS and CDR2 FNYEAQ. V lost 0 bases, J lost 8 bases, and 11 bases stayed unmatched. This CDR3 has 16 residues. The CDR3 sequence is CASSLAEITSDFTQYF. In DNA, the CDR3 is TGTGCCAGCAGCTTAGCCGAGATCACTAGCGATTTTACGCAGTATTTT.

This clonotype occurred a few times. This rearrangement joins TRBV7-6 to TRBJ2-3, with D tentatively TRBD1 or TRBD2 (5 bases each). There are 13 residues in the CDR3. CDR1 is SGHVS and CDR2 is FNYEAQ in the germline V gene. V dropped 1 base and J dropped 9 bases, with 11 bases sitting between them. CDR3 protein: CASSLVTGATQYF. DNA for the CDR3: TGTGCCAGCAGCTTAGTAACCGGGGCCACGCAGTATTTT.

The chain links TRBV4-3 to TRBJ2-7, with 8 nucleotides matching TRBD2. There are 15 residues in the CDR3. V was pared by 0 bases and J by 7 bases, with 8 bases of the junction left unmatched. Germline V lookup: CDR1 LGHNA, CDR2 YSLEER. CDR3 nucleotide sequence: TGCGCCAGCAGCCAAGATCTAGCGGGCGGGCGGGAGCAGTACTTC. Translating it yields CASSQDLAGGREQYF.